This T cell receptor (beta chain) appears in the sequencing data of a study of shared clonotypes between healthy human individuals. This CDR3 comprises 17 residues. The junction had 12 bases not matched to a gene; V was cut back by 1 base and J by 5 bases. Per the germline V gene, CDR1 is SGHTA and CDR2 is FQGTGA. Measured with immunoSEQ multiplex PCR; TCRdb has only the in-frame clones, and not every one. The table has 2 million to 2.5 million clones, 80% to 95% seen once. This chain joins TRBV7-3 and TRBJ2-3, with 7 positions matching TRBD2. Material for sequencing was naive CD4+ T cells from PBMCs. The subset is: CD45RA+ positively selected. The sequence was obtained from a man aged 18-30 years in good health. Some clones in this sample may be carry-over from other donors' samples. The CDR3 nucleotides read TGTGCCAGCAGCTTAAAAACATATGCGGGAGAGAAAGATACGCAGTATTTT. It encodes CASSLKTYAGEKDTQYF.